This T cell receptor (beta chain) came from a study of a mutant IDH1 vaccine in newly diagnosed glioma. Study context: Antecedent treatment encompassed radiotherapy, temozolomide, or their combination; the majority received both. Broader study findings: Pseudoprogression apparently tracked independently of changes in top peripheral T cell clonotypes.

The repertoire was sequenced with immunoSEQ multiplex PCR; TCRdb's copy has only in-frame clones and lacks some. The sample includes 55,000 to 70,000 clones, 65% to 90% seen only once; the top ten take roughly 2.6%. In regard to this clone: Its specificity is not known.

As to time point: baseline, week 1 (first vaccination visit). Treatment indicated: pre-vaccination baseline after standard-of-care therapy. New WHO grade 3 or 4 astrocytomas that were IDH1-mutant and ATRX-lost had been found in donors. This receptor was identified in a young man with glioma. Here the sequenced sample was PBMCs, taken from a glioma patient treated with radiotherapy, temozolomide or both.

The CDR3 here is CASSPGGMRQIYNEQFF. In DNA, the CDR3 is TGTGCCAGCAGCCCTGGGGGGATGAGACAGATCTACAATGAGCAGTTCTTC. The V call is TRBV14, the J call TRBJ2-1, with D maybe TRBD2 (6 bases). Trimming removed 4 bases at V and 3 bases at J, with 19 bases between. CDR1 SGHDN and CDR2 FVKESK come from the germline V gene. The CDR3 has 17 amino acids.